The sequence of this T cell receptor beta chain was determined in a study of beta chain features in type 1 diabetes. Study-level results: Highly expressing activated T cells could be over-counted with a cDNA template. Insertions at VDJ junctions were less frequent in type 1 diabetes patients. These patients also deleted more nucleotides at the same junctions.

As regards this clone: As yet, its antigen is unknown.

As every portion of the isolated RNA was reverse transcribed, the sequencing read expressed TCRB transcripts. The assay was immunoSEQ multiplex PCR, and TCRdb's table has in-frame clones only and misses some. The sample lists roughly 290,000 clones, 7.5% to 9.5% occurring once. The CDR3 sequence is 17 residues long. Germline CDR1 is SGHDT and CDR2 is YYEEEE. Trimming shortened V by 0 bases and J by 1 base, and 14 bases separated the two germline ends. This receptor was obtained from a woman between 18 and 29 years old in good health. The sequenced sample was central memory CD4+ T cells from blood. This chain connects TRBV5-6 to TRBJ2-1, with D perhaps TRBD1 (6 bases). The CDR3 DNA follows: TGTGCCAGCAGCTTGGGTCTGGGGGCGTCTTCCTACAATGAGCAGTTCTTC. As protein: CASSLGLGASSYNEQFF.